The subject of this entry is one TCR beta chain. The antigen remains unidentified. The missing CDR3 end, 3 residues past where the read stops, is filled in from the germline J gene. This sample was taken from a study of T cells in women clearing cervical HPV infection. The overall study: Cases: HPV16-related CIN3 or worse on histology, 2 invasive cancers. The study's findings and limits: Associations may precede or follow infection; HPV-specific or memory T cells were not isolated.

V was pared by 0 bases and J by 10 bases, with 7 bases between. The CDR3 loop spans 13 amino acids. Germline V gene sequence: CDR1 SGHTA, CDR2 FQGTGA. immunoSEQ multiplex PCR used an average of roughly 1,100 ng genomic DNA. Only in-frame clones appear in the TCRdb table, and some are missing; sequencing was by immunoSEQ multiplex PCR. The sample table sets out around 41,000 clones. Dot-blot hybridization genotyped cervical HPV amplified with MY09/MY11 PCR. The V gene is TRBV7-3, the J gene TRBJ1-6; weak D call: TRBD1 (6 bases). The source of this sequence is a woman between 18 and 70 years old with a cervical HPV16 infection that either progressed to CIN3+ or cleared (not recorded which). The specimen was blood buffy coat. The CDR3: CASSLTGTSPLHF. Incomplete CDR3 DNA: TGTGCCAGCAGCTTAACAGGGACATCACCC.